The sample holds many counts of the clone carrying this T cell receptor (beta chain). Its antigen is not known. This sample is drawn from a study of neurological immune-mediated disorders. The team produced cDNA through 5'RACE using 10-nucleotide random UMIs. TCRdb re-derived calls from the 5' RACE reads in MiXCR, one entry per CDR3 protein. The profile covers some 48,000 distinct CDR3 sequences, with about 9.4% appearing a single time and around 20% taken by the ten largest. V gave up 5 bases and J gave up 2 bases, with 12 bases separating them. The length of the CDR3 is 14 residues. Study findings and constraints: Multiple sclerosis patients had less TCR clonal expansion than even healthy controls, unlike HTLV-1-associated myelopathy.

V is TRBV12-3 or TRBV12-4 and J is TRBJ1-2, with TRBD1 as a possible D gene (6 bases). The source material was PBMCs. The TCR was taken from a woman in her thirties or forties with HTLV-1-associated myelopathy (HAM/TSP). In nucleotides, the CDR3 is TGTGCCAGCAGTCGGACCCAGGGGAACTATGGCTACACCTTC. Translated: CASSRTQGNYGYTF.